This T cell receptor (beta chain) was obtained from a study of control samples from healthy donors and cancer patients. This table comes from immunoSEQ multiplex PCR, and its TCRdb copy is limited to in-frame clones, with some not included. The sample has about 410,000 clones, 75% to 95% seen once. Trimming pared 4 bases from V and 0 bases from J, leaving 11 bases between. The CDR3 is made up of 15 amino acids. The germline V gene encodes CDR1 SGDLS and CDR2 YYNGEE. The chain links TRBV9 to TRBJ2-1; D call uncertain. Sequencing was performed on PBMCs. This receptor was taken from a man aged 35 to 55 with head and neck cancer. The CDR3 nucleotides read TGTGCCAGCAGCACCGACTTCAGCTCCTACAATGAGCAGTTCTTC. It codes for CASSTDFSSYNEQFF. Variable domain in full (rest from reference TRBV9 and TRBJ2-1): DSGVTQTPKHLITATGQRVTLRCSPRSGDLSVYWYQQSLDQGLQFLIQYYNGEERAKGNILERFSAQQFPDLHSELNLSSLELGDSALYFCASSTDFSSYNEQFFGPGTRLTVL.